Listed here are 17 T cell receptor beta chains from one sample, sequenced in a study of blood T cell repertoires in COVID-19. The method was immunoSEQ multiplex PCR; TCRdb's version includes in-frame clones alone and lacks a portion of them. In the table there are just under 150,000 clones, roughly 86% of which are singletons. Sequenced material: peripheral blood. All receptors come from a woman aged 45 to 65 with acute or convalescent COVID-19.

The V call is TRBV9, the J call TRBJ1-2; D is unresolved. V shed 4 bases and J shed 5 bases, with 6 bases lying between them. Germline CDR1 SGDLS, CDR2 YYNGEE. The CDR3 has 11 amino acids. The CDR3 loop reads CASSFTYGYTF. The CDR3 nucleotides are TGTGCCAGCAGCTTCACATATGGCTACACCTTC.

The J gene is TRBJ1-4, the V gene TRBV6-5; 9 bases map to TRBD1. The CDR3 is 15 residues long. Trimming cost V 6 bases and J 7 bases; bases outside gene matches: 9. Germline V lookup: CDR1 MNHEY, CDR2 SVGAGI. In DNA form, the CDR3 reads TGTGCCAGCAGGCCCTCGGGACAGGGTCTTGAAAAACTGTTTTTT. This gives the protein CASRPSGQGLEKLFF.

The chain uses TRBV5-5 and TRBJ2-7; 9 positions agree with TRBD1. CDR1 SGHKS and CDR2 YYEKEE come from the germline V gene (reference sequence). V dropped 3 bases and J dropped 6; count of bases not matched to a gene: 7. The CDR3 loop spans 14 amino acids. CDR3 nucleotide sequence: TGTGCCAGCAGCTGGGGAGACAGGGGGGTCGAGCAGTACTTC. This sequence encodes CASSWGDRGVEQYF.

The V gene is TRBV18, the J gene TRBJ2-3; 8 nucleotides line up with TRBD1. This CDR3 has 15 residues. Germline V lookup: CDR1 KGHSH, CDR2 LQKENI. V shed 4 bases and J 1 base; nucleotides not matched to a gene: 4. The CDR3 region is CASSQVTGGTDTQYF. The CDR3 nucleotides are TGTGCCAGCTCACAGGTGACAGGGGGCACAGATACGCAGTATTTT. Combining the CDR3 with reference TRBV18 and TRBJ2-3 gives the whole variable domain NAGVMQNPRHLVRRRGQEARLRCSPMKGHSHVYWYRQLPEEGLKFMVYLQKENIIDESGMPKERFSAEFPKEGPSILRIQQVVRGDSAAYFCASSQVTGGTDTQYFGPGTRLTVL.

This clone has only one observation. The chain links TRBV2 to TRBJ2-5; TRBD2 matches at 8 bases. Germline values: CDR1 SNHLY, CDR2 FYNNEI. The CDR3 runs to 16 residues. Trimming took 3 bases from V and 3 from J; bases not matched to a gene: 9. Written as DNA, the CDR3 is TGTGCCAGCAGTGACCTCGGACTAGCCCCCAAAGAGACCCAGTACTTC. Translating gives CASSDLGLAPKETQYF. Using reference TRBV2 and TRBJ2-5 for the parts outside the CDR3, the full variable domain is EPEVTQTPSHQVTQMGQEVILRCVPISNHLYFYWYRQILGQKVEFLVSFYNNEISEKSEIFDDQFSVERPDGSNFTLKIRSTKLEDSAMYFCASSDLGLAPKETQYFGPGTRLLVL.

This chain connects TRBV12-5 to TRBJ1-2; D gene unclear. CDR3 length equals 13 residues. The V gene's germline CDR1 is LGHNT and CDR2 FRNRAP. V shed 3 bases and J shed 7 bases, with 12 bases lying between them. The CDR3 spells CASGFWGAGGYTF. The DNA for the CDR3 is TGTGCTAGTGGTTTTTGGGGAGCGGGTGGCTACACCTTC.

This chain joins TRBV12-5 and TRBJ1-2; D gene ambiguous. Germline V gene lookup returns CDR1 LGHNT and CDR2 FRNRAP. Trimming shortened V by 5 bases and J by 9 bases, and 19 bases separated the two germline ends. This CDR3 region has 14 residues. The CDR3 loop reads CASGKPGDISSYTF. The CDR3 DNA follows: TGTGCTAGTGGTAAACCCGGTGACATTTCGAGCTACACCTTC.

This sequence joins TRBV19 and TRBJ1-4; 7 positions match TRBD1. Germline values: CDR1 LNHDA, CDR2 SQIVND (reference sequence). V dropped 7 bases and J dropped 8; count of bases not matched to a gene: 10. The CDR3 consists of 14 residues. The CDR3 here is CASNSDRASEKLFF. The CDR3, as DNA: TGTGCCAGTAACTCCGACAGGGCAAGCGAAAAACTGTTTTTT.

V and J are TRBV27 and TRBJ1-1; TRBD1 agrees at 9 bases. The germline V gene encodes CDR1 MNHEY and CDR2 SMNVEV (reference sequence). CDR3 length equals 15 residues. Trimming at V came to 5 bases and at J to 12 bases, leaving 16 bases not matched to a gene. The CDR3 coding sequence is TGTGCCAGCAGTCCACTCAATACAGGGGGCGCGGGGACTTTCTTT. Protein product: CASSPLNTGGAGTFF.

The genes are TRBV5-4 and TRBJ2-7; 7 nucleotides align to TRBD2. Germline V gives CDR1 SGHNT, CDR2 YYREEE (reference sequence). This CDR3 is 14 amino acids long. Trimming cost V 4 bases and J 4 bases; bases outside gene matches: 8. CDR3 amino acids: CASSPGGSGYEQYF. The CDR3 DNA follows: TGTGCCAGCAGCCCCGGGGGTAGCGGGTACGAGCAGTACTTC. Full variable domain (rest looked up from reference TRBV5-4 and TRBJ2-7): ETGVTQSPTHLIKTRGQQVTLRCSSQSGHNTVSWYQQALGQGPQFIFQYYREEENGRGNFPPRFSGLQFPNYSSELNVNALELDDSALYLCASSPGGSGYEQYFGPGTRLTVT.

The chain carries TRBV30 and TRBJ2-2, with D tentatively TRBD1 (6 bases). This CDR3 is built from 13 residues. Per the germline V gene, CDR1 is GTSNPN and CDR2 is SVGIG (reference sequence). Trimming left V 3 bases short and J 5 bases short, with 10 bases between. The DNA of the CDR3 is TGTGCCTGGAGGGGGGCGCAGACCGGGGAGCTGTTTTTT. It codes for CAWRGAQTGELFF.

This chain joins TRBV9 and TRBJ2-3, with D possibly matching TRBD2 (5 bases). The CDR3 sequence is 15 residues long. Germline V gene lookup returns CDR1 SGDLS and CDR2 YYNGEE. V lost 3 bases and J 2 bases, leaving 13 bases between the germline ends. CDR3 sequence: CASSARLADTDTQYF. The DNA of the CDR3 is TGTGCCAGCAGCGCCCGTCTAGCAGACACAGATACGCAGTATTTT.

This clone appeared a single time. J is TRBJ1-2 and V is TRBV5-1; 8 bases agree with TRBD1. The CDR3 sequence is 14 residues long. V lost 4 bases to trimming and J lost 7 bases; unmatched junction nucleotides: 9. Germline loops: CDR1 SGHRS, CDR2 YFSETQ. The CDR3 DNA is TGCGCCAGCAGCCTACTCAGACAGGGGTCTGGCTACACCTTC. It is translated as CASSLLRQGSGYTF.

This clone was observed a handful of times. The J gene is TRBJ2-7, the V gene TRBV27; TRBD2 agrees at 15 bases. Germline lookup yields CDR1 MNHEY and CDR2 SMNVEV (reference sequence). The junction had 4 bases not matched to a gene; V was cut back by 3 bases and J by 4 bases. The CDR3 runs to 16 residues. This chain's CDR3 is CASSFSGTSGGYEQYF. The CDR3 nucleotides are TGTGCCAGCAGTTTTTCCGGGACTAGCGGGGGGTACGAGCAGTACTTC.

The chain is built from TRBV6-5 and TRBJ1-2; weak D call: TRBD1 (6 bases). The V gene lost 5 bases and the J gene lost 4 bases, with 14 bases spanning the gap. Per germline, CDR1 MNHEY and CDR2 SVGAGI. There are 14 residues in the CDR3. The CDR3 DNA reads as TGTGCCAGCAGTCCAGGGGCCTCCCGCTATGGCTACACCTTC. This encodes CASSPGASRYGYTF.

The rearrangement links TRBV9 to TRBJ2-3; TRBD2 matches 9 bases. V dropped 6 bases and J dropped 7; count of bases not matched to a gene: 12. Germline lookup yields CDR1 SGDLS and CDR2 YYNGEE. The CDR3 is made up of 15 amino acids. The chain's CDR3 is CASTGGTSPIYTQYF. CDR3 nucleotide sequence: TGTGCCAGCACTGGGGGGACTAGCCCCATTTATACGCAGTATTTT.

V gene TRBV7-9 combines with J gene TRBJ1-2; 7 bases fit TRBD1. The CDR3 contains 14 residues. V dropped 3 bases and J dropped 6; count of bases not matched to a gene: 7. In germline, CDR1 is SEHNR, CDR2 FQNEAQ (reference sequence). The CDR3 reads CASSFISTGNGYTF. CDR3 in DNA: TGTGCCAGCAGCTTTATTTCGACAGGGAATGGCTACACCTTC.